This T cell receptor beta chain came from a study of radiation and T cells in renal cell carcinoma. Trimming stripped 2 bases from V and 7 bases from J, with 12 bases between. The CDR3 totals 14 residues. CDR1 and CDR2 (germline): SGHRS, YFSETQ. Specified time point: blood 4 weeks post-SBRT, at nephrectomy. Described treatment: 15 Gy SBRT to primary tumor, nephrectomy 4 weeks later. After SBRT, blood was collected at 2 and 4 weeks, plus baseline. Measured with immunoSEQ multiplex PCR; TCRdb has only the in-frame clones, and not every one. The data contain around 180,000 clones, about 88% of them singletons.

The chain carries TRBV5-1 and TRBJ1-4; tentatively, D is TRBD1 (5 bases). The clonotype was recovered from a woman in her forties or fifties with renal cell carcinoma. Material: blood, obtained from a patient whose treatment included radiotherapy and nephrectomy. CDR3 residues: CASSFRVGSEKLFF. The CDR3 coding sequence is TGCGCCAGCAGCTTCAGGGTCGGATCTGAAAAACTGTTTTTT.